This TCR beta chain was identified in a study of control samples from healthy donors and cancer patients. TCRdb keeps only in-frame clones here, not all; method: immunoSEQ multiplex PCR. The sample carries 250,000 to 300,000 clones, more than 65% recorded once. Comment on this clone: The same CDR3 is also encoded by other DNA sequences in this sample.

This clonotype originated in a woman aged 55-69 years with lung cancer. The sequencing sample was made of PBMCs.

CDR3 sequence (DNA): TGCGCCAGCAGCTTGTCGGGCGGGGGGGCAGATACGCAGTATTTT. This gives the protein CASSLSGGGADTQYF. The chain has TRBV5-1 and TRBJ2-3; 9 bases fit TRBD2. The CDR3 runs to 15 residues. The germline CDR1 and CDR2 sequences are SGHRS and YFSETQ. V was clipped by 1 base and J by 4 bases; unmatched bases: 4.